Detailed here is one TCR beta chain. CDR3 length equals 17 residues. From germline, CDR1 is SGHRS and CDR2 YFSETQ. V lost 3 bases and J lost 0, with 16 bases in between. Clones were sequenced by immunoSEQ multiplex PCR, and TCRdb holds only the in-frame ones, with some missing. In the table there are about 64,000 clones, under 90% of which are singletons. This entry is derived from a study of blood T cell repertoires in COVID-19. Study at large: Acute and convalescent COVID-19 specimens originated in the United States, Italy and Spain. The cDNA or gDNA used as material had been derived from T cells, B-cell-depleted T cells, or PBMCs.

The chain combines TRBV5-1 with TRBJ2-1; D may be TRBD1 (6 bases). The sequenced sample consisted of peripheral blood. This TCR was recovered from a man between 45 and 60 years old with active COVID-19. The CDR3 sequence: CASSSSPGTTSYNEQFF. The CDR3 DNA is TGCGCCAGCAGCTCGTCCCCCGGGACAACCTCCTACAATGAGCAGTTCTTC.